The source of this TCR beta chain is a study of CD8+ T cells in alopecia areata. The CDR3 loop spans 13 amino acids. The V gene's germline CDR1 is SGHTA and CDR2 FQGTGA. With 4 bases clipped from V and 6 bases from J, the junction kept 3 bases outside the gene matches. Sample treatment: oral pan-JAK inhibitor, 5-10 mg twice daily. It was cDNA, reverse transcribed from extracted RNA, that served as the sequencing template. Produced via immunoSEQ multiplex PCR; TCRdb's table is partial and in-frame only. The sample carries more than 200,000 clones, around two fifths recorded once. Sequencing was performed on CD4+ T cells sorted from blood, taken at roughly week 38, from a patient treated with tofacitinib. The sequence was obtained from a human donor with alopecia areata. The rearrangement joins TRBV7-3 to TRBJ2-1, with 7 nucleotides matching TRBD2. The CDR3 DNA reads TGTGCCAGCAGCTCGGGAGGCCCCAATGAGCAGTTCTTC. Its protein is CASSSGGPNEQFF.